The present TCR beta chain was sequenced within a study of shared clonotypes between healthy human individuals. TCRdb's table, derived via immunoSEQ multiplex PCR, lists solely in-frame clones and lacks some. This table has just over 2,000,000 clones, 85% to 95% appearing once. Material for sequencing was naive CD4+ T cells sorted from blood. Subset of the sample: CD45RA+ positively selected. The TCR comes from a young man in good health.

The CDR3 nucleotides are TGCAGCGTTATTTACAGGGTGCCCTACAATGAGCAGTTCTTC. Translation gives CSVIYRVPYNEQFF. The chain joins TRBV29-1 to TRBJ2-1, with D possibly being TRBD1 (6 bases). This CDR3 has 14 residues. The germline V and J ends were trimmed by 5 bases and 2 bases, with 13 bases remaining between them. The germline V gene has CDR1 SQVTM and CDR2 ANQGSEA.